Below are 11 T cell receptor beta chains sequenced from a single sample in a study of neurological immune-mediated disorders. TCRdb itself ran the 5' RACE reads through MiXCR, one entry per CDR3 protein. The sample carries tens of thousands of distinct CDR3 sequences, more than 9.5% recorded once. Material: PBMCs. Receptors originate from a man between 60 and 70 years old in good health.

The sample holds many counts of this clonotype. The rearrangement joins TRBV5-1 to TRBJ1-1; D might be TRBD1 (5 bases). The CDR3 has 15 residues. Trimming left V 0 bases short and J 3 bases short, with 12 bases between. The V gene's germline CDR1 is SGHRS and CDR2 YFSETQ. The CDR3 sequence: CASSLVGTSYTEAFF. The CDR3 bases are TGCGCCAGCAGCTTGGTAGGGACGTCCTACACTGAAGCTTTCTTT.

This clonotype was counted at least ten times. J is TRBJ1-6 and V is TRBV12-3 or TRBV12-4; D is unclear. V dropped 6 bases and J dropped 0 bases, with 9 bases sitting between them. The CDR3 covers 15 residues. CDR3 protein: CASRLEGSYNSPLHF. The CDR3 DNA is TGTGCCAGCAGACTAGAGGGCTCCTATAATTCACCCCTCCACTTT.

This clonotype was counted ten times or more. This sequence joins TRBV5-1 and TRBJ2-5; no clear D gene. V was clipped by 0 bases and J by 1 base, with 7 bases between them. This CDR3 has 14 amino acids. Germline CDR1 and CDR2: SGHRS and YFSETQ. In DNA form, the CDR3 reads TGCGCCAGCAGCTTGGCGCAGGCCCAAGAGACCCAGTACTTC. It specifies CASSLAQAQETQYF. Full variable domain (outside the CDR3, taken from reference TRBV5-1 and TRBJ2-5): KAGVTQTPRYLIKTRGQQVTLSCSPISGHRSVSWYQQTPGQGLQFLFEYFSETQRNKGNFPGRFSGRQFSNSRSEMNVSTLELGDSALYLCASSLAQAQETQYFGPGTRLLVL.

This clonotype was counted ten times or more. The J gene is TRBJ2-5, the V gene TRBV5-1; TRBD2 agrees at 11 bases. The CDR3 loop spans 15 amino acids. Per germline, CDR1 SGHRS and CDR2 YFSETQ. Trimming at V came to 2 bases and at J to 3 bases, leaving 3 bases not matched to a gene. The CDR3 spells CASSFGTSGKETQYF. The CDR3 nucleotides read TGCGCCAGCAGCTTCGGGACTAGCGGTAAAGAGACCCAGTACTTC.

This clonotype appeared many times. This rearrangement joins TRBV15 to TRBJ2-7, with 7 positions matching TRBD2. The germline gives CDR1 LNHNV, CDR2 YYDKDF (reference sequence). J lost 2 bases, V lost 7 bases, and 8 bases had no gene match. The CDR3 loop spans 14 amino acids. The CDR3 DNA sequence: TGTGCCACCACTCCGTCCGGGGGGACCTACGAGCAGTACTTC. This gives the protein CATTPSGGTYEQYF. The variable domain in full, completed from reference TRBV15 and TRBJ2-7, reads DAMVIQNPRYQVTQFGKPVTLSCSQTLNHNVMYWYQQKSSQAPKLLFHYYDKDFNNEADTPDNFQSRRPNTSFCFLDIRSPGLGDTAMYLCATTPSGGTYEQYFGPGTRLTVT.

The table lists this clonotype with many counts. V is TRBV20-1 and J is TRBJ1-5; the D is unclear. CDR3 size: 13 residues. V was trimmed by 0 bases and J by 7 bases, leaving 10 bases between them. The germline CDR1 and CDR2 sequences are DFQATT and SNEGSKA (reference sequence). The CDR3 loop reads CSARERVEQPQHF. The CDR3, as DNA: TGCAGTGCTAGAGAAAGGGTTGAGCAGCCCCAGCATTTT.

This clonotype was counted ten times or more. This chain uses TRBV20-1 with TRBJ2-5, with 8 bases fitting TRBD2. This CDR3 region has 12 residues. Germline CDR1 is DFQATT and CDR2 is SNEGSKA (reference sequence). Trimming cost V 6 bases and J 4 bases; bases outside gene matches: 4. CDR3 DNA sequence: TGCAGTGCAGTGAGCGGGGGAGAGACCCAGTACTTC. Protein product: CSAVSGGETQYF.

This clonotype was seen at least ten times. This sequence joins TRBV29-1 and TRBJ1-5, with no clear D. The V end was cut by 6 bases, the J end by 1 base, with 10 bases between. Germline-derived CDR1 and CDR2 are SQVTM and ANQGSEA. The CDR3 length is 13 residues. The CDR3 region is CSVSGPSNQPQHF. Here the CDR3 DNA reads TGCAGCGTCTCCGGCCCCAGCAATCAGCCCCAGCATTTT. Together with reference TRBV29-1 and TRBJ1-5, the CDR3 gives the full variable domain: SAVISQKPSRDICQRGTSLTIQCQVDSQVTMMFWYRQQPGQSLTLIATANQGSEATYESGFVIDKFPISRPNLTFSTLTVSNMSPEDSSIYLCSVSGPSNQPQHFGDGTRLSIL.

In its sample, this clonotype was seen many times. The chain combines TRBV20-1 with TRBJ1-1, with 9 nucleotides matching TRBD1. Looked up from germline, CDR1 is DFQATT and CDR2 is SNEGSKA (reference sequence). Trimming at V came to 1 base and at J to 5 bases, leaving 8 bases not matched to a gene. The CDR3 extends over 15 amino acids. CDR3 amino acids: CSARALTGGATEAFF. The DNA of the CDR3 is TGCAGTGCTAGAGCCTTAACAGGGGGCGCGACTGAAGCTTTCTTT.

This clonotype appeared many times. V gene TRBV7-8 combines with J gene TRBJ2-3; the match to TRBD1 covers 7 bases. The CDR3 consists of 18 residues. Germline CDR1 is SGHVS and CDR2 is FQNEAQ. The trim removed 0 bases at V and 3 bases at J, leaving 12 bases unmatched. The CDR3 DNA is TGTGCCAGCAGCTTAGCCTACAGGGGCCCGGGTGTGACAGATACGCAGTATTTT. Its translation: CASSLAYRGPGVTDTQYF.

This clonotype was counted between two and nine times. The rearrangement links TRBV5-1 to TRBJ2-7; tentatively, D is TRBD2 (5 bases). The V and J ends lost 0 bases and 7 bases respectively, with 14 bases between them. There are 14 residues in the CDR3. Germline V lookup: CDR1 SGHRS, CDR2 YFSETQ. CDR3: CASSLEPTPGEQYF. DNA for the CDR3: TGCGCCAGCAGCTTGGAACCAACCCCGGGGGAGCAGTACTTC.